Below are 32 T cell receptor beta chains sequenced from a single sample in a study of blood T cell repertoires in COVID-19. TCRdb keeps only in-frame clones here, not all; method: immunoSEQ multiplex PCR. The data contain some 300,000 clones, about 90% of them singletons. Input material: peripheral blood. The receptor set was obtained from a woman aged 45-65 years with COVID-19, enrolled during active disease.

The V call is TRBV9, the J call TRBJ2-1; TRBD1 is a possible D gene (5 bases). V was cut by 4 bases and J by 2 bases, with 13 bases left in between. CDR1 is SGDLS, CDR2 YYNGEE, per germline. The CDR3 loop spans 15 amino acids. This CDR3 reads CASSIQVTPYNEQFF. CDR3 sequence (DNA): TGTGCCAGCAGCATACAGGTGACCCCCTACAATGAGCAGTTCTTC.

This clone has a single count. The chain links TRBV5-6 to TRBJ2-3; D is perhaps TRBD2 (5 bases). The V end was cut by 2 bases, the J end by 4 bases, with 11 bases between. Looked up from germline, CDR1 is SGHDT and CDR2 is YYEEEE. The CDR3 covers 14 residues. The CDR3, as DNA: TGTGCCAGCAGCTTTTGGGGAGACGCAGATACGCAGTATTTT. This encodes CASSFWGDADTQYF.

V usage is TRBV10-3 and J usage is TRBJ2-7; TRBD1 agrees at 9 bases. Germline trimming cut 9 bases from V and 9 bases from J; bases unmatched to any gene: 15. The germline gives CDR1 ENHRY, CDR2 SYGVKD. The CDR3 is 14 amino acids. The CDR3 DNA reads as TGTGCCATTGAGCCGGGACAGGGCACCCTCGGGCAGTACTTC. It is translated as CAIEPGQGTLGQYF.

The V and J genes are TRBV6-1 and TRBJ1-5, with 7 positions matching TRBD1. Germline V gene data show CDR1 as MNHNS and CDR2 as SASEGT. J lost 5 bases, V lost 6 bases, and 10 bases had no gene match. The CDR3 totals 15 residues. The CDR3 loop is CASRATGAGYQPQHF. The CDR3 coding sequence is TGTGCCAGCAGAGCAACAGGGGCGGGATATCAGCCCCAGCATTTT.

The chain carries TRBV4-3 and TRBJ2-1; 14 bases are shared with TRBD2. The V gene's germline CDR1 is LGHNA and CDR2 YSLEER. The CDR3 is made up of 19 amino acids. V gave up 4 bases and J gave up 2 bases; unmatched junction bases: 10. Here the CDR3 DNA reads TGCGCCAGCAGCCCCTTCGGGACTAGCGGGAGTATGACCTACAATGAGCAGTTCTTC. It yields the protein CASSPFGTSGSMTYNEQFF.

The genes are TRBV28 and TRBJ2-7; the D is unclear. Germline V lookup: CDR1 MDHEN, CDR2 SYDVKM. The V end lost 3 bases, the J end lost 2 bases, and 8 bases lay between the germline ends. The CDR3 spans 13 residues. CDR3: CASSFRSAYEQYF. For the CDR3, the DNA is TGTGCCAGCAGTTTTCGGTCCGCCTACGAGCAGTACTTC.

This chain uses TRBV18 with TRBJ1-1, with D possibly TRBD1 on 6 matching bases. From germline, CDR1 is KGHSH and CDR2 LQKENI. V shed 4 bases and J shed 4 bases, with 19 bases lying between them. The CDR3 consists of 16 residues. The CDR3 nucleotides are TGTGCCAGCTCACGAACACAGGGACCCCGGGGCACTGAAGCTTTCTTT. Protein sequence: CASSRTQGPRGTEAFF.

This clone has just one count. The chain carries TRBV7-9 and TRBJ2-7; 7 bases fit TRBD1. The CDR3 runs 17 residues. Germline CDR1 reads SEHNR; CDR2 reads FQNEAQ (reference sequence). The V and J ends lost 1 base and 6 bases, in that order; junction bases with no gene match: 15. The CDR3 DNA is TGTGCCAGCAGCTTAGTGGTGAAACAGGGGATTCATGGCGAGCAGTACTTC. It is translated as CASSLVVKQGIHGEQYF.

The rearrangement links TRBV15 to TRBJ1-1, with 9 bases aligning to TRBD1. The CDR3 is 17 residues long. V was clipped by 5 bases and J by 0 bases; unmatched bases: 10. The V gene's germline CDR1 is LNHNV and CDR2 YYDKDF (reference sequence). The CDR3 spells CATSLPGQGALNTEAFF. CDR3 bases: TGTGCCACCAGCCTACCGGGACAGGGAGCCCTGAACACTGAAGCTTTCTTT.

The CDR3 region is CASSGTSGRALGTDTQYF. In DNA form, the CDR3 reads TGTGCCAGCAGTGGGACTAGCGGGAGGGCCCTCGGCACAGATACGCAGTATTTT. The gene calls are TRBV27 and TRBJ2-3; 16 nucleotides align to TRBD2. CDR3 length: 18 amino acids. Looked up from germline, CDR1 is MNHEY and CDR2 is SMNVEV (reference sequence). J was trimmed by 1 base and V by 5 bases; bases with no gene match: 6.

Only one count was recorded for this clone. The rearrangement links TRBV7-2 to TRBJ1-2, with 10 bases matching TRBD1. The trim removed 0 bases at V and 5 bases at J, leaving 6 bases unmatched. The CDR3 has 16 amino acids. Germline V gives CDR1 SGHTA, CDR2 FQGNSA. The CDR3 loop is CASSLAGTGAGYGYTF. In DNA form, the CDR3 reads TGTGCCAGCAGCTTAGCAGGGACAGGGGCTGGGTATGGCTACACCTTC.

This chain links TRBV9 with TRBJ2-1, with D perhaps matching TRBD1 (6 bases). The CDR3 length is 15 residues. Germline V gene data show CDR1 as SGDLS and CDR2 as YYNGEE. V lost 0 bases, J lost 8 bases, and 15 bases lay in between. The CDR3 reads CASSVVGQARDEQFF. The CDR3 DNA reads as TGTGCCAGCAGCGTAGTGGGACAAGCGAGGGATGAGCAGTTCTTC.

This clone has just a few counts. This rearrangement joins TRBV6-2 or TRBV6-3 to TRBJ1-5, with D possibly being TRBD1 (5 bases). Germline lookup yields CDR1 MNHEY and CDR2 SVGEGT. CDR3 length equals 15 residues. Deletions cut 5 bases from V and 0 bases from J, with 11 bases between. The CDR3 sequence is CASSRAQGSNQPQHF. CDR3 in DNA: TGTGCCAGCAGTCGGGCGCAGGGTAGCAATCAGCCCCAGCATTTT.

The chain employs TRBV15 and TRBJ2-1; 7 bases line up with TRBD2. CDR3 length equals 16 residues. V was pared by 0 bases and J by 10 bases, with 12 bases of the junction left unmatched. Germline values: CDR1 LNHNV, CDR2 YYDKDF (reference sequence). The CDR3 protein is CATSRDRPGGAGEQFF. The CDR3 DNA follows: TGTGCCACCAGCAGAGATAGGCCCGGGGGAGCGGGAGAGCAGTTCTTC.

This clone was recorded only once. V gene TRBV6-1 combines with J gene TRBJ2-3, with 9 bases identical to TRBD2. The CDR3 sequence is 18 residues long. V lost 0 bases, J lost 2 bases, and 9 bases stayed unmatched. CDR1 and CDR2 (germline): MNHNS, SASEGT. CDR3 nucleotides: TGTGCCAGCAGTGAAGCTATGAGGCTAGCGGGAATCACAGATACGCAGTATTTT. Amino acids: CASSEAMRLAGITDTQYF.

V and J are TRBV12-3 or TRBV12-4 and TRBJ1-6; D unresolved. Trimming took off 5 bases at V and 7 bases at J, with 9 bases between the two ends. This CDR3 region has 13 residues. CDR3 sequence reads: CASSIKQNSPLHF. Written as DNA, the CDR3 is TGTGCCAGCAGTATAAAACAGAATTCACCCCTCCACTTT.

V is TRBV6-1 and J is TRBJ2-1, with TRBD1 matching 9 bases. Germline loops: CDR1 MNHNS, CDR2 SASEGT. There are 15 residues in the CDR3. The V and J ends lost 8 bases and 3 bases, in that order; junction bases with no gene match: 8. The CDR3 region has the DNA TGTGCCAGCTACGCCGGGACAGGGTACTACAATGAGCAGTTCTTC. Translated, it gives CASYAGTGYYNEQFF.

This chain links TRBV7-9 with TRBJ2-1; 13 bases are a match to TRBD2. J gave up 0 bases and V 5 bases, and 10 bases lay outside the gene matches. The CDR3 is made up of 19 amino acids. Germline V gives CDR1 SEHNR, CDR2 FQNEAQ (reference sequence). The CDR3 sequence is CASSLGLAGVPSSYNEQFF. The CDR3 DNA is TGTGCCAGCAGCCTAGGACTAGCGGGAGTCCCTAGCTCCTACAATGAGCAGTTCTTC.

The chain links TRBV4-2 to TRBJ1-1; D is perhaps TRBD1 (5 bases). Germline V CDR1 and CDR2: LGHNA, YNFKEQ. V dropped 1 base and J dropped 3 bases, with 9 bases sitting between them. This CDR3 spans 14 amino acids. This CDR3 is CASSQGRGYTEAFF. CDR3 DNA sequence: TGTGCCAGCAGCCAAGGAAGGGGTTACACTGAAGCTTTCTTT.

This clone was seen once. The gene calls are TRBV30 and TRBJ1-3; D uncertain. V lost 1 base to trimming and J lost 1 base, with 8 bases between them. The CDR3 length is 14 residues. The germline CDR1 and CDR2 sequences are GTSNPN and SVGIG (reference sequence). In DNA form, the CDR3 reads TGTGCCTGGAGTGCTTATAAATCTGGAAACACCATATATTTT. It encodes CAWSAYKSGNTIYF.

The chain employs TRBV3-1 (or the pseudogene TRBV3-2) and TRBJ1-2, with D maybe TRBD1 (5 bases). The CDR3 has 14 amino acids. Germline V CDR1 and CDR2: LGHDT, YNNKEL (reference sequence). The V and J ends lost 4 bases and 3 bases respectively, with 12 bases between them. CDR3 sequence reads: CASSPTAGHYGYTF. The CDR3 DNA sequence: TGTGCCAGCAGCCCCACCGCAGGGCACTATGGCTACACCTTC.

The chain employs TRBV3-1 (or the pseudogene TRBV3-2) and TRBJ2-1; D is unresolved. Germline lookup yields CDR1 LGHDT and CDR2 YNNKEL (reference sequence). This CDR3 spans 13 amino acids. Trimming left V 2 bases short and J 8 bases short, with 10 bases between. The DNA of the CDR3 is TGTGCCAGCAGCCAATTTCAACGGGATGAGCAGTTCTTC. It encodes CASSQFQRDEQFF.

This rearrangement joins TRBV29-1 to TRBJ2-5, with 7 positions matching TRBD1. Germline values: CDR1 SQVTM, CDR2 ANQGSEA. This CDR3 has 12 amino acids. The ends lost 6 bases at V and 13 bases at J; junction bases unmatched: 14. The CDR3: CSVDLGQVPLYF. DNA of the CDR3: TGCAGCGTCGACTTAGGACAGGTACCCCTGTACTTC. The full variable domain, its missing parts supplied by reference TRBV29-1 and TRBJ2-5, is SAVISQKPSRDICQRGTSLTIQCQVDSQVTMMFWYRQQPGQSLTLIATANQGSEATYESGFVIDKFPISRPNLTFSTLTVSNMSPEDSSIYLCSVDLGQVPLYFGPGTRLLVL.

The chain couples TRBV6-5 to TRBJ1-1, with D possibly being TRBD1 (5 bases). The CDR3 spans 12 residues. The germline CDR1 and CDR2 sequences are MNHEY and SVGAGI. The germline V and J ends were trimmed by 8 bases and 7 bases, with 14 bases remaining between them. The CDR3 region has the DNA TGTGCCAGCGTAGGGACGGGGGGTGAAGCTTTCTTT. Its translation: CASVGTGGEAFF.

This chain uses TRBV7-9 with TRBJ2-1; D gene uncertain. Trimming shortened V by 5 bases and J by 3 bases, and 23 bases separated the two germline ends. Per germline, CDR1 SEHNR and CDR2 FQNEAQ (reference sequence). This CDR3 region has 18 residues. The CDR3 spells CASSQHDPAAKYYNEQFF. The CDR3 region has the DNA TGTGCCAGCAGCCAACACGACCCGGCGGCCAAGTACTACAATGAGCAGTTCTTC.

The genes are TRBV7-3 and TRBJ2-7, with 9 positions matching TRBD1. Unmatched junction bases numbered 11, after V lost 0 bases and J lost 5 bases. CDR3 length: 17 amino acids. The germline V gene has CDR1 SGHTA and CDR2 FQGTGA. CDR3 sequence: CASSLTAPGQGKNEQYF. CDR3 sequence (DNA): TGTGCCAGCAGCTTAACGGCCCCGGGACAGGGTAAGAACGAGCAGTACTTC.

J is TRBJ2-1 and V is TRBV10-1, with 9 bases identical to TRBD2. The CDR3 extends over 16 amino acids. The V segment lost 2 bases and the J segment 5 bases; nucleotides outside the gene matches: 7. Germline V gene data show CDR1 as WNHNN and CDR2 as SYGVQD (reference sequence). The CDR3 protein is CASSEASGISDNEQFF. The CDR3 coding sequence is TGCGCCAGCAGTGAGGCTAGCGGGATTAGTGACAATGAGCAGTTCTTC.

The chain employs TRBV3-1 (or the pseudogene TRBV3-2) and TRBJ2-7; 9 bases align to TRBD2. The CDR3 length is 15 residues. V trimming: 1 base; J trimming: 2 bases; junction bases outside the gene matches: 3. Germline V gene lookup returns CDR1 LGHDT and CDR2 YNNKEL (reference sequence). CDR3 sequence: CASSQGLAVTYEQYF. In DNA form, the CDR3 reads TGTGCCAGCAGCCAAGGACTAGCGGTAACCTACGAGCAGTACTTC.

This chain joins TRBV6-5 and TRBJ1-6, with D possibly matching TRBD1 (5 bases). Trimming stripped 8 bases from V and 7 bases from J, with 15 bases between. From germline, CDR1 is MNHEY and CDR2 SVGAGI. The CDR3 covers 14 residues. The chain's CDR3 is CASLTRVDNSPLHF. In DNA form, the CDR3 reads TGTGCCAGCCTTACCAGGGTAGACAATTCACCCCTCCACTTT.

A few counts support this clone. This chain uses TRBV7-9 with TRBJ1-5; 10 nucleotides match TRBD1. Unmatched junction bases numbered 11, after V lost 5 bases and J lost 4 bases. This CDR3 is 17 amino acids long. The germline V gene encodes CDR1 SEHNR and CDR2 FQNEAQ (reference sequence). In DNA form, the CDR3 reads TGTGCCAGCAGCAGAGAGAAAGGACAGGGGGGGAATCAGCCCCAGCATTTT. Translating it yields CASSREKGQGGNQPQHF.

The table lists this clone with a count of one. This chain uses TRBV7-9 with TRBJ1-1; D uncertain. The CDR3 is 14 amino acids. CDR1 is SEHNR and CDR2 is FQNEAQ in the germline V gene (reference sequence). V was pared by 0 bases and J by 2 bases, with 7 bases between. CDR3 residues: CASSLAGLNTEAFF. The DNA of the CDR3 is TGTGCCAGCAGCTTAGCTGGGCTAAACACTGAAGCTTTCTTT.

The J gene is TRBJ2-1, the V gene TRBV19; 7 bases match TRBD1. Germline CDR1 reads LNHDA; CDR2 reads SQIVND (reference sequence). The CDR3 is 14 residues long. Losses at the gene ends were 7 bases for V and 3 bases for J; bases not matched to a gene: 6. CDR3 residues: CASKGALNYNEQFF. CDR3 DNA: TGTGCCAGTAAGGGGGCGCTTAACTACAATGAGCAGTTCTTC.